The entry below describes one T cell receptor beta chain. This receptor's antigen is unknown. No much larger clone exists at a distance of one base, and base qualities are not known. Cut back by 5 bases and 0 bases, the V and J ends lie 17 bases apart. CDR1 ENHRY and CDR2 SYGVKD are derived from the germline V gene. The CDR3, from cysteine to phenylalanine, totals 16 residues. The kept DNA is CDR3 alone, 48 bases in frame from the first base. This sample stems from a study of shared clonotypes between healthy human individuals (dated by TCRdb to about 2020). Turning to the overall study: The cohort included a few men and a couple of women between 18 and 49 years of age. For each donor, CD4 naive and CD4 memory were each run on three plates, CD8 naive on two plates, and CD8 memory on one plate. The study deeply sequenced blood TCR repertoires of about five healthy adults to estimate repertoire size and the extent of clonotype sharing between individuals. To increase sequencing depth and limit assay-specific biases, different laboratories used diverse techniques to prepare libraries and sequence TCR repertoires. Each donor's leukapheresis produced roughly between roughly 0.85 and 10 billion PBMCs.

On the study overall, not on this receptor specifically: Sampling was restricted to blood, and TCR repertoires in tissue are likely to differ from TCR repertoires in blood. Because the study included a small number of donors, the genetic and exposure-history diversity represented was limited. Roughly 5% of naive CD4, 3.5% of naive CD8, 2.3% of memory CD4, and 0.4% of memory CD8 clonotypes were shared across several donors. Pairwise subsampling led to the expectation that sequencing depth would affect the degree of clonotype sharing among donors. Naive subsets generally had larger estimated clonotype richness than memory subsets. Compared with non-shared clonotypes, clonotypes shared by all four sorted-subset donors had higher generation probabilities. Even with the large sequencing depth, rarefaction of the sorted-subset datasets indicated that sequencing was incomplete.

The donors were healthy, HIV-negative adults with no recently reported acute infections or vaccinations. Every donor was a Caucasian adult residing in Nashville, Tennessee, USA. CD4+ T cells were enriched by magnetic negative selection, after which naive cells were positively selected on CD45RA and the negative fraction was taken as the memory subset. Blood was obtained by leukapheresis, after which PBMCs were separated by Ficoll-Histopaque density gradient centrifugation and cryopreserved in liquid nitrogen vapor phase. Analytical flow cytometry was used to check the purity and quantity of each magnetically sorted T cell population. Genomic DNA was isolated from every sorted fraction and measured by UV absorbance on a Nanodrop 2000c. Using the deep immunoSEQ assay, multiplex PCR amplified TCR CDR3 regions from genomic DNA. Extracted genomic DNA from each cell subset was spread evenly across all wells of several immunoSEQ 96-well plates, with each plate serving as a replicate. Each replicate PCR for sorted subsets received roughly 200 ng genomic DNA, equal to some 32,000 T cell genomes. Purified libraries were quantified with a Qubit 3.0 fluorometer, sized on a Bioanalyzer 2100, and re-quantified with the KAPA Library Quantification kit. Every immunoSEQ 96-well plate was sequenced on a separate single-read 150-cycle Illumina NextSeq 550 flow cell. Regarding the original processing steps: Because the immunoSEQ output held only junctional sequences and lacked quality scores, the filtering could not match the filtering applied to full-length reads. To assign V/J genes and CDR3, sequences were annotated using PyIR, a Python wrapper for IgBLAST v1.9, with IMGT germline references. Reads were removed for weak V/J assignments (E-value above 1e-6), missing CDR3, stop codons, out-of-frame junctions, or ambiguous translated residues. V3J clonotypes were defined by identical inferred V gene, J gene, and CDR3 amino acid sequence. The percentage overlap between two repertoires was calculated by dividing the number of shared unique clonotypes by the size of the smaller repertoire. Repertoire richness was assessed with RTK rarefaction, the Chao1 estimator, and Recon v2.1 estimates of unobserved clonotypes. Generation probabilities for all TCRbeta clonotypes obtained by the gDNA method from several donors were computed using OLGA. As stored in TCRdb, this immuneACCESS dataset retains in-frame rearrangements with V and J assigned. A fraction of the clones does not appear; measured against another copy, unresolved V genes explain less than half of the discrepancy, and the remainder lacks a known reason. D and trimming come from the DNA, and the V and J calls and clone size come from that table. Present in this sample are 1,500,000 or so clones, about 98.5% of which were seen just once. Under 0.45% of the sample goes to the ten largest clones.

Sequencing was performed on naive CD4+ T cells sorted from blood. In light of the paper, this sample's cell subset or site label describes: CD45RA+ positively selected. The chain joins TRBV10-3 to TRBJ2-7; D gene: possibly TRBD2, on 7 matching bases. The source of this sequence is a man aged 30 to 39 in good health. The CDR3 protein sequence reads: CAISKGGARDSYEQYF. The DNA sequence reads TGTGCCATCAGTAAGGGGGGGGCCAGGGACTCCTACGAGCAGTACTTC.